This TCR beta chain is from a study of blood T cell repertoires in COVID-19. Study context: Sample material is recorded as cDNA or gDNA derived from T cells, B-cell-depleted T cells, or PBMCs.

This table comes from immunoSEQ multiplex PCR, and its TCRdb copy is limited to in-frame clones, with some not included. The sample has hundreds of thousands of clones; around 89% are singletons. The count of this clone is one. Participants, about 18 to 100 years old, spanned 24 US areas. V lost 9 bases and J lost 0, with 17 bases in between. Per germline, CDR1 SEHNR and CDR2 FQNEAQ (reference sequence). The CDR3 extends over 15 amino acids. Source material: PBMCs or T cells enriched from blood (not recorded which). V gene TRBV7-9 combines with J gene TRBJ1-1, with D possibly being TRBD1 (6 bases). This TCR came from a woman between 50 and 59 years old who had recovered from COVID-19. The CDR3 coding sequence is TGTGCCAGTCCTCGGGACAATGCCATGAACACTGAAGCTTTCTTT. Amino acids: CASPRDNAMNTEAFF. Based on the CDR3 plus reference TRBV7-9 and TRBJ1-1, the full variable domain is DTGVSQNPRHKITKRGQNVTFRCDPISEHNRLYWYRQTLGQGPEFLTYFQNEAQLEKSRLLSDRFSAERPKGSFSTLEIQRTEQGDSAMYLCASPRDNAMNTEAFFGQGTRLTVV.